The clone carrying this T cell receptor beta chain was detected only once. The antigen remains unidentified. TCRdb's table, derived via immunoSEQ multiplex PCR, lists solely in-frame clones and lacks some. The table includes 35,000 to 45,000 clones, 85% to 90% detected once. Autoimmune disease history or systemic immunosuppression meant exclusion. This CDR3 is 15 amino acids long. The entry originates in a study of OX40 agonist ivuxolimab in advanced cancers. Findings of the study overall: More expanded clones were found, on average, in CD8+ than in CD4+ T cells.

Sequences were derived from CD4+ or CD8+ T cells sorted from blood, sampled in a trial of the OX40 agonist ivuxolimab. This clonotype was obtained from an adult with an advanced solid tumor such as melanoma, head and neck, liver or kidney cancer. The chain carries TRBV21-1 and TRBJ1-5. TRBV21-1 is a pseudogene. The CDR3 here is CASSKRRANNQPQHF. For the CDR3, the DNA is TGTGCCAGCAGCAAGCGAAGGGCGAACAATCAGCCCCAGCATTTT.